These 30 T cell receptor beta chains came from one sample sequenced in a study of cytomegalovirus exposure and HLA in healthy donors. Researchers ran the PCR with 60 Vbeta and 13 Jbeta primers. TCRdb's copy holds only in-frame clones and misses some; the assay was immunoSEQ multiplex PCR. The sample yields 130,000 to 150,000 clones, about 80% seen once. Input material: PBMCs. The source of these receptors is a woman aged 55 to 70 in good health and CMV-seropositive.

The chain joins TRBV12-5 to TRBJ2-3; 7 nucleotides line up with TRBD2. This CDR3 has 14 amino acids. CDR1 LGHNT and CDR2 FRNRAP come from the germline V gene. Germline trimming cut 6 bases from V and 1 base from J; bases unmatched to any gene: 4. The CDR3 DNA sequence: TGTGCTAGTGGCCCTAGCGGCCGCACAGATACGCAGTATTTT. This sequence encodes CASGPSGRTDTQYF.

This rearrangement joins TRBV6-5 to TRBJ2-7; 9 positions agree with TRBD2. The CDR3 loop spans 15 amino acids. In germline, CDR1 is MNHEY, CDR2 SVGAGI. Unmatched junction bases numbered 9, after V lost 5 bases and J lost 4 bases. CDR3 amino acids: CASSRSGRRGYEQYF. The CDR3 nucleotides read TGTGCCAGCAGTCGTAGCGGGAGACGAGGGTACGAGCAGTACTTC.

The chain joins TRBV5-6 to TRBJ2-7, with TRBD2 identical over 8 bases. Trimming removed 0 bases from V and 6 bases from J; junction bases left unmatched: 8. The length of the CDR3 is 15 residues. CDR1 is SGHDT and CDR2 is YYEEEE in the germline V gene. DNA of the CDR3: TGTGCCAGCAGCTTGGACGGGAGGGCTGTCCGCGAGCAGTACTTC. This sequence encodes CASSLDGRAVREQYF.

The genes are TRBV6-5 and TRBJ1-5; 7 nucleotides agree with TRBD1. Germline V gene sequence: CDR1 MNHEY, CDR2 SVGAGI. J was trimmed by 11 bases and V by 5 bases; bases with no gene match: 15. The CDR3 loop spans 15 amino acids. The CDR3 sequence is CASSPNRGGFKTQHF. DNA of the CDR3: TGTGCCAGCAGTCCCAACAGGGGCGGCTTTAAGACCCAGCATTTT.

The chain employs TRBV10-3 and TRBJ1-1, with D tentatively TRBD1 (5 bases). In germline, CDR1 is ENHRY, CDR2 SYGVKD. Trimming removed 10 bases from V and 4 bases from J, with 13 bases in between. The CDR3 loop spans 12 amino acids. CDR3 nucleotides: TGTGCCACCCGGGGGTTGAGCACTGAAGCTTTCTTT. Translation: CATRGLSTEAFF.

This clone came up a few times. The rearrangement joins TRBV28 to TRBJ2-1; 11 positions agree with TRBD2. The CDR3 contains 19 residues. CDR1 and CDR2 (germline): MDHEN, SYDVKM. The V gene end was trimmed by 6 bases and the J gene end by 4 bases; junction bases not matched to a gene: 17. This chain's CDR3 is CASRPTRTSGSRWYNEQFF. The CDR3 DNA reads as TGTGCCAGCAGGCCAACCCGTACTAGCGGGAGTAGATGGTACAATGAGCAGTTCTTC.

This chain uses TRBV13 with TRBJ2-3; D is perhaps TRBD1 (5 bases). Germline CDR1 and CDR2: PRHDT and FYEKMQ (reference sequence). The germline V and J ends were trimmed by 2 bases and 4 bases, with 10 bases remaining between them. This CDR3 has 14 amino acids. The CDR3 reads CASSLKDIPDTQYF. The CDR3 DNA follows: TGTGCCAGCAGCTTAAAGGACATACCAGATACGCAGTATTTT. The variable domain in full, with the rest retrieved from reference TRBV13 and TRBJ2-3, is AAGVIQSPRHLIKEKRETATLKCYPIPRHDTVYWYQQGPGQDPQFLISFYEKMQSDKGSIPDRFSAQQFSDYHSELNMSSLELGDSALYFCASSLKDIPDTQYFGPGTRLTVL.

The rearrangement links TRBV28 to TRBJ1-5; D is perhaps TRBD1 (5 bases). Germline V gene sequence: CDR1 MDHEN, CDR2 SYDVKM. Trimming cost V 3 bases and J 7 bases, with 13 bases left between them. This CDR3 contains 14 residues. The CDR3 loop is CASSLGGEGQPQHF. CDR3 bases: TGTGCCAGCAGTTTGGGGGGTGAAGGCCAGCCCCAGCATTTT.

This clone has just one count. This rearrangement joins TRBV4-1 to TRBJ2-3, with a tentative D call TRBD1 (6 bases). The germline V gene encodes CDR1 MGHRA and CDR2 YSYEKL. V was clipped by 4 bases and J by 6 bases, with 8 bases between them. There are 12 residues in the CDR3. The CDR3 nucleotides read TGCGCCAGCAGCCCGAGGGGGGATACGCAGTATTTT. Translation: CASSPRGDTQYF.

Note on this clone: One end of the junction does not line up with germline, which may come from a read error. This chain joins TRBV5-1 and TRBJ2-5; 10 bases match TRBD2. Germline CDR1 and CDR2: SGHRS and YFSETQ. The CDR3 runs to 17 residues. CDR3 residues: CASSPGTVAGGQGTQYF. The DNA of the CDR3 is TGCGCCAGCAGTCCGGGAACTGTAGCGGGAGGCCAAGGGACCCAGTACTTC.

The chain has TRBV7-2 and TRBJ2-7; D is ambiguous. The CDR3 is made up of 11 amino acids. Trimming removed 5 bases from V and 4 bases from J, with 6 bases in between. Germline CDR1 SGHTA, CDR2 FQGNSA. The CDR3 spells CASSLQYEQYF. For the CDR3, the DNA is TGTGCCAGCAGCCTCCAGTACGAGCAGTACTTC. Combining the CDR3 with reference TRBV7-2 and TRBJ2-7 gives the whole variable domain GAGVSQSPSNKVTEKGKDVELRCDPISGHTALYWYRQSLGQGLEFLIYFQGNSAPDKSGLPSDRFSAERTGGSVSTLTIQRTQQEDSAVYLCASSLQYEQYFGPGTRLTVT.

The chain employs TRBV19 and TRBJ2-7; TRBD1 agrees at 8 bases. With 6 bases clipped from V and 4 bases from J, the junction kept 5 bases outside the gene matches. Germline-derived CDR1 and CDR2 are LNHDA and SQIVND (reference sequence). The CDR3 consists of 13 residues. CDR3 in amino acids: CASRDRGGYEQYF. CDR3 nucleotides: TGTGCCAGTAGAGACAGGGGTGGATACGAGCAGTACTTC.

This clone was seen only a few times. This chain connects TRBV6-1 to TRBJ2-3; 11 bases are a match to TRBD1. This CDR3 spans 15 amino acids. Losses at the gene ends were 6 bases for V and 2 bases for J; bases not matched to a gene: 4. The germline V gene has CDR1 MNHNS and CDR2 SASEGT. CDR3 nucleotide sequence: TGTGCCAGCAGGGAGGACAGGGGGCTCACAGATACGCAGTATTTT. Translating gives CASREDRGLTDTQYF.

The chain combines TRBV6-1 with TRBJ1-5; D remains ambiguous. V lost 2 bases and J lost 7, with 15 bases in between. This CDR3 is 15 amino acids long. Germline CDR1 reads MNHNS; CDR2 reads SASEGT. The CDR3 sequence is CASSESPLAVQPQHF. Written as DNA, the CDR3 is TGTGCCAGCAGTGAAAGTCCCCTTGCGGTCCAGCCCCAGCATTTT.

This clone has more than one count but fewer than ten. The chain has TRBV2 and TRBJ2-1; TRBD2 aligns across 11 bases. J was trimmed by 4 bases and V by 3 bases; bases with no gene match: 5. Germline V CDR1 and CDR2: SNHLY, FYNNEI. CDR3 size: 16 residues. The DNA for the CDR3 is TGTGCCAGCAGTGAGAACAGACTAGCGGGGTACAATGAGCAGTTCTTC. This codes for CASSENRLAGYNEQFF. Combining the CDR3 with reference TRBV2 and TRBJ2-1 gives the whole variable domain EPEVTQTPSHQVTQMGQEVILRCVPISNHLYFYWYRQILGQKVEFLVSFYNNEISEKSEIFDDQFSVERPDGSNFTLKIRSTKLEDSAMYFCASSENRLAGYNEQFFGPGTRLTVL.

The chain has TRBV30 and TRBJ1-5; TRBD1 matches 8 bases. The CDR3 runs to 14 residues. CDR1 is GTSNPN, CDR2 SVGIG, per germline (reference sequence). The V gene end was trimmed by 3 bases and the J gene end by 8 bases; junction bases not matched to a gene: 9. CDR3 coding DNA: TGTGCCTGGAGCCTGAGACAGGGGACGAAGCCCCAGCATTTT. It specifies CAWSLRQGTKPQHF.

This clone was seen a few times. In DNA form, the CDR3 reads TGTGCCAGCAGTATCGGGACAGCCTATGGCTACACCTTC. It yields the protein CASSIGTAYGYTF. This sequence joins TRBV7-2 and TRBJ1-2; 7 nucleotides match TRBD1. Germline V gene data show CDR1 as SGHTA and CDR2 as FQGNSA. The CDR3 contains 13 residues. Trimming took 6 bases from V and 4 from J; bases not matched to a gene: 5.

The chain employs TRBV7-6 and TRBJ2-5; 9 bases are shared with TRBD1. The CDR3 has 14 amino acids. Unmatched junction bases numbered 7, after V lost 7 bases and J lost 4 bases. Germline CDR1 is SGHVS and CDR2 is FNYEAQ. CDR3: CASTLSTGGETQYF. CDR3 sequence (DNA): TGTGCCAGCACCTTGTCGACAGGGGGAGAGACCCAGTACTTC.

This clone was found a few times. The rearrangement links TRBV5-1 to TRBJ2-4; D is perhaps TRBD2 (6 bases). Germline assignment: CDR1 SGHRS and CDR2 YFSETQ. This CDR3 contains 15 residues. The V gene lost 4 bases and the J gene lost 1 base, with 12 bases spanning the gap. The CDR3 DNA sequence: TGCGCCAGCAGCGAGTGGGAGGACGCCAAAAACATTCAGTACTTC. It is translated as CASSEWEDAKNIQYF.

The chain joins TRBV19 to TRBJ1-2, with D unresolved. V gave up 8 bases and J gave up 3 bases, with 13 bases separating them. From germline, CDR1 is LNHDA and CDR2 SQIVND (reference sequence). The CDR3 runs 13 residues. The CDR3 spells CASQYRGDYGYTF. Written as DNA, the CDR3 is TGTGCCAGTCAGTACCGCGGAGACTATGGCTACACCTTC.

The chain is built from TRBV7-8 and TRBJ2-3; perhaps TRBD1 as D (5 bases). Germline lookup yields CDR1 SGHVS and CDR2 FQNEAQ. This CDR3 spans 14 amino acids. V gave up 3 bases and J gave up 4 bases, with 11 bases separating them. The CDR3 nucleotides read TGTGCCAGCAGCTTTGCAGGGTGGGCAGATACGCAGTATTTT. This gives the protein CASSFAGWADTQYF.

V and J are TRBV29-1 and TRBJ2-7; possibly TRBD2 for D (6 bases). Trimming took 4 bases from V and 2 from J, leaving 12 bases between them. Per germline, CDR1 SQVTM and CDR2 ANQGSEA. CDR3 length: 13 residues. Here the CDR3 reads CSVAWDLTYEQYF. DNA of the CDR3: TGCAGCGTTGCCTGGGACTTGACCTACGAGCAGTACTTC.

The chain joins TRBV2 to TRBJ2-4, with 9 bases lining up with TRBD1. This CDR3 is built from 16 residues. The V and J ends lost 6 bases and 1 base, in that order; junction bases with no gene match: 7. CDR1 is SNHLY and CDR2 is FYNNEI in the germline V gene. The CDR3 loop reads CASRGTGRVAKNIQYF. The CDR3 DNA reads as TGTGCCAGCAGGGGGACAGGGAGGGTGGCCAAAAACATTCAGTACTTC.

The V and J genes are TRBV28 and TRBJ1-2; TRBD1 matches at 7 bases. The CDR3 contains 14 residues. CDR1 and CDR2 (germline): MDHEN, SYDVKM. V gave up 6 bases and J gave up 5 bases; unmatched junction bases: 9. The CDR3 DNA is TGTGCCAGCAGCCCGACAGGGACTGGGTATGGCTACACCTTC. This codes for CASSPTGTGYGYTF.

The J gene is TRBJ2-7, the V gene TRBV19; 8 bases are shared with TRBD1. Germline V gives CDR1 LNHDA, CDR2 SQIVND (reference sequence). J was trimmed by 1 base and V by 4 bases; bases with no gene match: 6. The CDR3 is 15 amino acids. CDR3 loop: CASSTQGASSYEQYF. The CDR3 DNA follows: TGTGCCAGTAGTACGCAGGGGGCTTCTTCCTACGAGCAGTACTTC. The whole variable domain, filled in from reference TRBV19 and TRBJ2-7, reads DGGITQSPKYLFRKEGQNVTLSCEQNLNHDAMYWYRQDPGQGLRLIYYSQIVNDFQKGDIAEGYSVSREKKESFPLTVTSAQKNPTAFYLCASSTQGASSYEQYFGPGTRLTVT.

The rearrangement uses TRBV2 and TRBJ2-2; possibly TRBD2 for D (6 bases). Per germline, CDR1 SNHLY and CDR2 FYNNEI. The CDR3 contains 14 residues. Trimming removed 4 bases from V and 2 bases from J, with 8 bases in between. The CDR3 DNA sequence: TGTGCCAGCAGTGGGGGACTTAACACCGGGGAGCTGTTTTTT. Translating it yields CASSGGLNTGELFF. Complete variable domain (other parts from reference TRBV2 and TRBJ2-2): EPEVTQTPSHQVTQMGQEVILRCVPISNHLYFYWYRQILGQKVEFLVSFYNNEISEKSEIFDDQFSVERPDGSNFTLKIRSTKLEDSAMYFCASSGGLNTGELFFGEGSRLTVL.

The V gene is TRBV7-3, the J gene TRBJ2-5; TRBD1 agrees at 7 bases. The junction had 7 bases not matched to a gene; V was cut back by 1 base and J by 5 bases. There are 15 residues in the CDR3. Germline V gene sequence: CDR1 SGHTA, CDR2 FQGTGA. CDR3 protein: CASSLRGGRGETQYF. Written as DNA, the CDR3 is TGTGCCAGCAGCTTAAGAGGAGGCAGGGGGGAGACCCAGTACTTC.

The chain's CDR3 is CASSQLGTSGQYNEQFF. CDR3 nucleotide sequence: TGTGCCAGCAGCCAATTAGGGACTAGCGGGCAGTACAATGAGCAGTTCTTC. V gene TRBV16 combines with J gene TRBJ2-1, with 12 bases fitting TRBD2. There are 17 residues in the CDR3. Trimming cost V 1 base and J 4 bases; bases outside gene matches: 5. Germline CDR1 is KGHSY and CDR2 is FQNENV.

A single count supports this clone. J is TRBJ1-1 and V is TRBV6-1, with D maybe TRBD1 (5 bases). Germline CDR1 and CDR2: MNHNS and SASEGT. This CDR3 has 15 residues. Trimming pared 3 bases from V and 5 bases from J, leaving 16 bases between. The CDR3 sequence is CASSEPPGLRTEAFF. For the CDR3, the DNA is TGTGCCAGCAGTGAGCCGCCAGGGTTGAGAACTGAAGCTTTCTTT.

This chain links TRBV7-6 with TRBJ2-1; TRBD2 matches at 7 bases. The V gene end was trimmed by 3 bases and the J gene end by 7 bases; junction bases not matched to a gene: 9. CDR3 length: 15 residues. The germline V gene has CDR1 SGHVS and CDR2 FNYEAQ. CDR3 DNA sequence: TGTGCCAGCAGCTTCTCCGGGACTACCTCGAATGAGCAGTTCTTC. It codes for CASSFSGTTSNEQFF.